The entry below describes one T cell receptor beta chain. This CDR3 is built from 16 residues. With 3 bases removed from V and 0 bases from J, the gap between germline ends came to 12 bases. Germline assignment: CDR1 SGDLS and CDR2 YYNGEE. The data derive from a study of blood T cell repertoires in COVID-19. Study in general: PBMCs, B-cell-depleted T cells, or T cells were the source of the cDNA or gDNA that made up the material.

As originally analysed: Nucleated cell number was recorded as an estimate derived from reference gene primer amplification. Using immunoSEQ multiplex PCR, the repertoire was profiled, and TCRdb retains in-frame clones only, with some absent. V and J calls and clone size follow that table, whereas D and trimming were derived from the DNA. The repertoire includes 100,000 to 150,000 clones, roughly 90% of them detected once, and 2% to 2.5% sits in the top ten. This clonotype originated in a man between 65 and 79 years old with active COVID-19. The sequenced material came from peripheral blood. This chain uses TRBV9 with TRBJ1-4; D gene ambiguous. CDR3 DNA: TGTGCCAGCAGCGCCCAACCCACTGCAACTAATGAAAAACTGTTTTTT. This encodes CASSAQPTATNEKLFF.